The 32 T cell receptor beta chains presented below share a single source sample, sequenced in a study of regulatory T cells in long-lasting Graves disease. The sample's time point: newly diagnosed GD, antithyroid drugs for less than 3 months. PBMCs provided the RNA from which the TCR library was made. With iRepertoire HTBI primers and Arm-PCR of CDR3 regions, TCR beta libraries were built. MiXCR was run by TCRdb on the multiplex PCR reads, yielding one entry per CDR3 protein. The sample carries 200,000 to 250,000 distinct CDR3 sequences, roughly 21% recorded once. Sequenced here: peripheral blood mononuclear cells (PBMCs), sampled at new diagnosis, from a patient treated with antithyroid drugs. The receptors here all came from a female donor with Graves disease.

This clonotype was seen at least ten times. The CDR3 spells CSAKTGVWAFF. For the CDR3, the DNA is TGCAGTGCTAAGACAGGGGTCTGGGCTTTCTTT. This sequence joins TRBV20-1 and TRBJ1-1; TRBD1 matches 8 bases. The germline V gene has CDR1 DFQATT and CDR2 SNEGSKA (reference sequence). After removal of 4 bases from V and 11 bases from J, the junction contained 6 bases not matched to a gene. The length of the CDR3 is 11 residues.

This clonotype appeared a few times. A single base is all that separates this from a far larger clone, so a read error is likely. The chain carries TRBV2 and TRBJ2-7; 7 bases agree with TRBD2. V was clipped by 11 bases and J by 7 bases; unmatched bases: 20. Germline assignment: CDR1 SNHLY and CDR2 FYNNEI. This CDR3 is built from 15 residues. The CDR3 protein is CAYTPGSGIDSEQYF. The CDR3 DNA sequence: TGTGCCTACACCCCTGGGAGCGGGATAGATAGTGAGCAGTACTTC. The full variable domain, its missing parts supplied by reference TRBV2 and TRBJ2-7, is EPEVTQTPSHQVTQMGQEVILRCVPISNHLYFYWYRQILGQKVEFLVSFYNNEISEKSEIFDDQFSVERPDGSNFTLKIRSTKLEDSAMYFCAYTPGSGIDSEQYFGPGTRLTVT.

This clonotype was observed at least ten times. The chain has TRBV7-2 and TRBJ2-7; weak D call: TRBD2 (7 bases). V lost 5 bases to trimming and J lost 7 bases, with 18 bases between them. The CDR3 has 14 amino acids. Germline loops: CDR1 SGHTA, CDR2 FQGNSA. CDR3 amino acids: CASSPRGAHREQYF. The CDR3 coding sequence is TGTGCCAGCAGCCCCCGGGGGGCCCATCGGGAGCAGTACTTC.

This clonotype was counted only a few times. This clone may be a read error of a much larger clone one base away. In DNA form, the CDR3 reads TGTGCCAGCAGCTTAGTCGTCCGGTCGAAAGGGAACATTCAGTACTTC. This gives the protein CASSLVVRSKGNIQYF. The V gene is TRBV7-2, the J gene TRBJ2-4, with unresolved D. This CDR3 comprises 16 residues. Trimming took 1 base from V and 7 from J, leaving 17 bases between them. From germline, CDR1 is SGHTA and CDR2 FQGNSA.

This clonotype has ten or more counts. The V gene is TRBV20-1, the J gene TRBJ1-2, with 8 bases fitting TRBD1. Germline lookup yields CDR1 DFQATT and CDR2 SNEGSKA (reference sequence). The CDR3 runs to 14 residues. J lost 6 bases, V lost 1 base, and 7 bases had no gene match. The CDR3 spells CSARAGRGPDGYTF. CDR3 in DNA: TGCAGTGCTAGAGCTGGCAGGGGGCCTGATGGCTACACCTTC.

This clonotype came up a few times. The chain uses TRBV9 and TRBJ2-5; 9 nucleotides line up with TRBD1. Germline V gene lookup returns CDR1 SGDLS and CDR2 YYNGEE. V was clipped by 4 bases and J by 6 bases; unmatched bases: 4. This CDR3 has 13 amino acids. The CDR3 here is CASSMTGGKTQYF. CDR3 DNA sequence: TGTGCCAGCAGCATGACAGGGGGAAAGACCCAGTACTTC.

The table lists this clonotype with many counts. The chain employs TRBV11-2 and TRBJ2-5; 8 positions agree with TRBD2. The ends lost 4 bases at V and 3 bases at J; junction bases unmatched: 10. The CDR3 totals 16 residues. Germline CDR1 is SGHAT and CDR2 is FQNNGV. This chain's CDR3 is CASSSTETSAKETQYF. The CDR3 DNA reads as TGTGCCAGCAGCTCGACCGAGACTAGCGCCAAAGAGACCCAGTACTTC.

This clonotype was seen repeatedly, ten times or more. The rearrangement uses TRBV29-1 and TRBJ2-1; TRBD1 aligns across 7 bases. This CDR3 comprises 12 residues. Germline CDR1 and CDR2: SQVTM and ANQGSEA. Unmatched junction bases numbered 7, after V lost 7 bases and J lost 7 bases. The CDR3 DNA is TGCAGCGCCGAGGGGACAGTTAATGAGCAGTTCTTC. This sequence encodes CSAEGTVNEQFF.

The rearrangement links TRBV28 to TRBJ2-7; a weak D match, TRBD2 (6 bases). Between the trimmed V and J ends, which lost 6 bases and 4 bases, there was a span of 16 bases. CDR1 and CDR2 (germline): MDHEN, SYDVKM. This CDR3 has 14 residues. This CDR3 is CASRWGGTVYEQYF. CDR3 sequence (DNA): TGTGCCAGCAGATGGGGCGGGACGGTATACGAGCAGTACTTC.

This chain connects TRBV10-3 to TRBJ1-5; 10 nucleotides align to TRBD1. The length of the CDR3 is 14 residues. V was pared by 2 bases and J by 11 bases, with 6 bases of the junction left unmatched. Germline lookup yields CDR1 ENHRY and CDR2 SYGVKD. Written as DNA, the CDR3 is TGTGCCATCAGTGAGCGACAGGGGGCAACAGCCCAGCATTTT. Translating it yields CAISERQGATAQHF.

Points on this clonotype: This is likely an artifact of a read error, given a far larger clone one base away. V usage is TRBV11-2 and J usage is TRBJ2-4, with a weak D call TRBD2 (5 bases). The V end lost 5 bases, the J end lost 13 bases, and 27 bases lay between the germline ends. CDR3 length: 16 amino acids. Germline CDR1 SGHAT, CDR2 FQNNGV. The CDR3 here is CASSRLPAATTGEQYF. CDR3 nucleotides: TGTGCCAGCAGCCGTTTACCAGCGGCTACCACTGGAGAGCAGTACTTC.

This clonotype was observed a few times. A much larger clone lies one base from this, so it may be a read error. V and J are TRBV10-3 and TRBJ1-2, with D unresolved. The CDR3 totals 13 residues. The germline gives CDR1 ENHRY, CDR2 SYGVKD. For the CDR3, the DNA is TGTGCCATCAGTGCCGACATAAACTATGACTACACCTTC. It is translated as CAISADINYDYTF.

This rearrangement joins TRBV7-3 to TRBJ1-4; 9 positions agree with TRBD1. J was trimmed by 7 bases and V by 5 bases; bases with no gene match: 17. The CDR3 extends over 18 amino acids. From germline, CDR1 is SGHTA and CDR2 FQGTGA. CDR3 region: CASSIGPGTGTGSEKLFF. CDR3 bases: TGTGCCAGCAGCATAGGTCCGGGAACCGGGACAGGGTCTGAAAAACTGTTTTTT.

This clonotype was detected many times. This chain connects TRBV20-1 to TRBJ1-3; 8 positions agree with TRBD1. V lost 6 bases to trimming and J lost 5 bases; unmatched junction nucleotides: 9. The CDR3 consists of 14 residues. The germline V gene has CDR1 DFQATT and CDR2 SNEGSKA (reference sequence). The CDR3 DNA sequence: TGCAGTGCCCCAGACAGGGGAGGTAGAAACACCATATATTTT. It yields the protein CSAPDRGGRNTIYF.

V is TRBV12-3 or TRBV12-4 and J is TRBJ2-7; D is uncertain. The end of the DNA aligns better with TRBJ2-1, so the J call may be wrong. This CDR3 contains 13 residues. CDR3 in amino acids: CASSSSPSKQQFF. The CDR3 region has the DNA TGTGCCAGCAGTTCTTCCCCGTCTAAACAGCAGTTCTTC.

This clonotype appeared many times. The chain couples TRBV7-3 to TRBJ2-4, with a possible D match to TRBD2 (6 bases). The germline V gene encodes CDR1 SGHTA and CDR2 FQGTGA. V shed 2 bases and J shed 8 bases, with 16 bases lying between them. The CDR3 sequence is 15 residues long. This CDR3 reads CASSLGVGGRYIQYF. The CDR3, as DNA: TGTGCCAGCAGCTTAGGAGTCGGGGGAAGGTACATTCAGTACTTC.

In this sample, this clonotype turned up many times. As DNA, the CDR3 is TGTGCTAGTAGTCCCGAGATAAATTCCTACGAGCAGTACTTC. Translating it yields CASSPEINSYEQYF. V gene TRBV12-5 combines with J gene TRBJ2-7; D call uncertain. The germline V gene encodes CDR1 LGHNT and CDR2 FRNRAP. This CDR3 comprises 14 residues. The V and J ends lost 8 bases and 1 base respectively, with 15 bases between them.

This clonotype was recorded once. A much more abundant neighbour one base away suggests this may be a read error. The chain recombines TRBV12-3 or TRBV12-4 with TRBJ1-4; 8 positions match TRBD1. V trimming: 3 bases; J trimming: 4 bases; junction bases outside the gene matches: 4. CDR3 size: 15 residues. The CDR3 region has the DNA TGTGCCAGCAGTTTGCAGGGGGCAGTTAATGAAAAACTGTTTTTT. This codes for CASSLQGAVNEKLFF.

This rearrangement joins TRBV2 to TRBJ2-2; 9 nucleotides agree with TRBD1. Germline V lookup: CDR1 SNHLY, CDR2 FYNNEI. Unmatched junction bases numbered 4, after V lost 6 bases and J lost 5 bases. There are 14 residues in the CDR3. The CDR3 DNA follows: TGTGCCAGCAGCGGGGACAGGGAAACCGGGGAGCTGTTTTTT. Translating it yields CASSGDRETGELFF.

This clonotype was picked up many times. The rearrangement joins TRBV4-2 to TRBJ2-2; 13 nucleotides align to TRBD2. Germline V CDR1 and CDR2: LGHNA, YNFKEQ. The trim removed 3 bases at V and 6 bases at J, leaving 7 bases unmatched. This CDR3 comprises 17 residues. The CDR3: CASSQTSGRMTAGELFF. The CDR3 DNA follows: TGTGCCAGCAGCCAGACTAGCGGGAGGATGACTGCCGGGGAGCTGTTTTTT.

In its sample, this clonotype was seen many times. The chain carries TRBV12-3 or TRBV12-4 and TRBJ2-7; D unclear. Trimming took 5 bases from V and 2 from J, leaving 10 bases between them. The CDR3 has 13 amino acids. The CDR3 loop is CASSPGGTYEQYF. In DNA form, the CDR3 reads TGTGCCAGCAGTCCCGGCGGTACCTACGAGCAGTACTTC.

Remarks on this clonotype: This probably arose from a read error, given a far larger clone one base away. This sequence joins TRBV13 and TRBJ2-1, with D uncertain. The CDR3 is 11 residues long. Trimming removed 3 bases from V and 10 bases from J, with 7 bases in between. Germline V gives CDR1 PRHDT, CDR2 FYEKMQ (reference sequence). In DNA form, the CDR3 reads TGTGCCAGCAGCTTCTCCTACGAGCAGTTCTTC. Translating gives CASSFSYEQFF.

This clonotype showed up many times. V gene TRBV20-1 combines with J gene TRBJ2-6, with TRBD1 matching 7 bases. The germline gives CDR1 DFQATT, CDR2 SNEGSKA (reference sequence). The CDR3 sequence is 17 residues long. The trim removed 6 bases at V and 0 bases at J, leaving 11 bases unmatched. The chain's CDR3 is CSAPSWDSHSGANVLTF. Here the CDR3 DNA reads TGCAGTGCCCCTTCTTGGGACAGCCACTCTGGGGCCAACGTCCTGACTTTC.

This clonotype has a count of ten or more. This chain joins TRBV27 and TRBJ1-2; no clear D. Germline CDR1 reads MNHEY; CDR2 reads SMNVEV (reference sequence). The CDR3 length is 12 residues. V lost 2 bases and J 5 bases, leaving 6 bases between the germline ends. The CDR3 nucleotides read TGTGCCAGCAGTTTAAAGGGTTATGGCTACACCTTC. Its translation is CASSLKGYGYTF.

The V and J genes are TRBV19 and TRBJ1-2; D gene uncertain. Trimming cost V 8 bases and J 0 bases, with 16 bases left between them. This CDR3 is 15 amino acids long. Germline CDR1 reads LNHDA; CDR2 reads SQIVND (reference sequence). CDR3 nucleotide sequence: TGTGCCAGTTTACCGGACGCTCGTGCTAACTATGGCTACACCTTC. Protein product: CASLPDARANYGYTF.

This clonotype was found many times. The chain carries TRBV5-4 and TRBJ2-7; TRBD1 is a possible D gene (5 bases). CDR1 is SGHNT, CDR2 YYREEE, per germline (reference sequence). The CDR3 totals 14 residues. V lost 4 bases and J lost 4, with 15 bases in between. CDR3 nucleotide sequence: TGTGCCAGCAGCCCGGGTGGGGCAACTTACGAGCAGTACTTC. This gives the protein CASSPGGATYEQYF.

This clonotype was counted many times. The genes are TRBV18 and TRBJ2-1, with D tentatively TRBD1 or TRBD2 (6 bases each). There are 14 residues in the CDR3. Trimming left V 3 bases short and J 9 bases short, with 15 bases between. Germline values: CDR1 KGHSH, CDR2 LQKENI. This chain's CDR3 is CASSPQGFSGEQFF. CDR3 bases: TGTGCCAGCTCACCGCAGGGGTTTAGCGGTGAGCAGTTCTTC.

This clonotype was detected many times. The chain employs TRBV7-2 and TRBJ2-3, with TRBD2 as a possible D gene (6 bases). Between the trimmed V and J ends, which lost 4 bases and 11 bases, there was a span of 22 bases. The length of the CDR3 is 15 residues. Germline CDR1 and CDR2: SGHTA and FQGNSA. CDR3 bases: TGTGCCAGCAGCTCCCGGGCCATCGACCCGCGGGGGCAGTATTTT. Translated: CASSSRAIDPRGQYF. Filled out from reference TRBV7-2 and TRBJ2-3, the complete variable domain reads GAGVSQSPSNKVTEKGKDVELRCDPISGHTALYWYRQSLGQGLEFLIYFQGNSAPDKSGLPSDRFSAERTGGSVSTLTIQRTQQEDSAVYLCASSSRAIDPRGQYFGPGTRLTVL.

The chain recombines TRBV7-9 with TRBJ1-1; 8 nucleotides agree with TRBD1. This CDR3 comprises 14 residues. The junction had 3 bases not matched to a gene; V was cut back by 3 bases and J by 3 bases. Germline assignment: CDR1 SEHNR and CDR2 FQNEAQ (reference sequence). The CDR3 DNA is TGTGCCAGCAGCTTCGACAGGGGTGACACTGAAGCTTTCTTT. It is translated as CASSFDRGDTEAFF.

This clonotype appeared a few times. The gene calls are TRBV7-2 and TRBJ2-3; the match to TRBD2 covers 10 bases. Germline CDR1 and CDR2: SGHTA and FQGNSA. The CDR3 contains 16 residues. The J segment lost 1 base and the V segment lost 4 bases, leaving 5 bases of the junction unmatched. The CDR3 is CASSWGLATRTDTQYF. As DNA, the CDR3 is TGTGCCAGCAGCTGGGGACTAGCGACCCGCACAGATACGCAGTATTTT.

This clonotype was recorded many times. This CDR3 reads CASSVEGGDQPQHF. CDR3 bases: TGTGCCAGCAGCGTAGAAGGTGGGGACCAGCCCCAGCATTTT. This rearrangement joins TRBV9 to TRBJ1-5, with D possibly TRBD1 on 5 matching bases. CDR3 length: 14 residues. V shed 0 bases and J shed 7 bases, with 11 bases lying between them. CDR1 SGDLS and CDR2 YYNGEE come from the germline V gene.

As for this clonotype: A much larger clone differs from this one at a single base, so this may be a read error. This chain links TRBV12-3 or TRBV12-4 with TRBJ2-3, with D maybe TRBD2 (6 bases). Trimming took 6 bases from V and 1 from J, leaving 14 bases between them. This CDR3 has 15 amino acids. CDR3 in amino acids: CASSPRGEGTDTQYF. CDR3 DNA: TGTGCCAGCAGCCCGCGAGGGGAGGGCACAGATACGCAGTATTTT.